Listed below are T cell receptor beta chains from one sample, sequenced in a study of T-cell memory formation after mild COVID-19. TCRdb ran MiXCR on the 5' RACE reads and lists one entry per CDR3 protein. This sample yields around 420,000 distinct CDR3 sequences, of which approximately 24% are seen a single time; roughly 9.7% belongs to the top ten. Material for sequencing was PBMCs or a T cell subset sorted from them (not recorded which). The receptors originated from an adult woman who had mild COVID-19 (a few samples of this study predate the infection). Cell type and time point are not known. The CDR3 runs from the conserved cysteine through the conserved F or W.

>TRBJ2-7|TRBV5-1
CASSPGQGEAYEQYF
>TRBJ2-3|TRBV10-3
CAISTGRLVLAGDTQYF
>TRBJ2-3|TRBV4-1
CASSLSGELTDTQYF
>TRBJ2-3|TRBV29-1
CSVDKGQGNTDTQYF
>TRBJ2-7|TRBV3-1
CASTKGTSGSEPYEQYF
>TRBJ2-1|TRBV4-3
CASSQGVWENAYNEQFF
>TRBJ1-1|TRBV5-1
CASTLVSGTANTEAFF
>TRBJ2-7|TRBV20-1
CSARDVAYGGYEQYF
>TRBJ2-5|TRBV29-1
CSVRPQSQETQYF
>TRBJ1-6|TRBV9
CASSPRSGQGASPLHF
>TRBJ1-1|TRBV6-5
CASSYSDLITGTEAFF
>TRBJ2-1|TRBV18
CASSPPGLNINEQFF
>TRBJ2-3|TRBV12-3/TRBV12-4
CASSLTLITQYF
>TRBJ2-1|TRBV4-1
CASSQSPLTSGGNEQFF
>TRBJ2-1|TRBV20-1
CSARDPKPERGGNEQFF
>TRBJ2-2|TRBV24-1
CATSDPGRGNTGELFF
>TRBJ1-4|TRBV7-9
CASSPRVGEKLFF
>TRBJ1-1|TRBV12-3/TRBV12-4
CASSGSGGIRAFF
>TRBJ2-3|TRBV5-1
CASRGAGTQYF
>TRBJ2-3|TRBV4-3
CASSQDVLIQREATDTQYF
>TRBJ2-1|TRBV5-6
CASSFGTGPDNEQFF
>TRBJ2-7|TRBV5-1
CASSTETTSSYEQYF
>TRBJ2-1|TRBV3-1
CASRLGGKKLDF
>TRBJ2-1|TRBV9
CASSAQPGGYTGQFF
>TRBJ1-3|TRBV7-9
CASTPPASGNTIYF
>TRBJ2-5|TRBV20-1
CSARGPPGVQETQYF
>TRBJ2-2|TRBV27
CASSLWAGGNTGELFF
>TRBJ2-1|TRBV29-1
CSVLRGRYNEQFF